The sequence of this T cell receptor beta chain was determined in a study of blood T cells in healthy people across ages. Broader study findings: Across samples, TCR beta diversity tracked strongly with naive T cell percentage.

A word on this clonotype: The target antigen is unknown.

It was with a sample-barcoded 5' primer and a J-beta primer mix that a second PCR of about 7 to 12 cycles was run. TCRdb ran MiXCR on the 5' RACE reads and lists one entry per CDR3 protein. The top ten clones hold just over 15% of a sample with hundreds of thousands of distinct CDR3 sequences, about 30% of them seen once. The sequenced material came from blood. This clonotype originated in a woman of 80 years or more in good health.

The CDR3 region is CASSRQGGDGYTF. The CDR3 bases are TGCGCCAGCAGCAGGCAGGGGGGTGATGGCTACACCTTC. This rearrangement joins TRBV5-1 to TRBJ1-2, with TRBD1 matching over 7 bases. The V and J ends lost 4 bases and 6 bases, in that order; junction bases with no gene match: 6. The germline V gene has CDR1 SGHRS and CDR2 YFSETQ. This CDR3 region has 13 residues.